These 27 T cell receptor beta chains were sequenced from one sample in a study of cytomegalovirus exposure and HLA in healthy donors. Use of 60 Vbeta and 13 Jbeta primers characterized the PCR. Repertoires were generated with immunoSEQ multiplex PCR, while TCRdb's copy carries only in-frame clones and drops some. Here the sample spans about 160,000 clones, approximately 78% being singletons. Sequencing used PBMCs. The source is a woman aged 25 to 39 in good health and CMV-seropositive.

The rearrangement uses TRBV13 and TRBJ2-2; TRBD1 is a possible D gene (6 bases). From germline, CDR1 is PRHDT and CDR2 FYEKMQ (reference sequence). Between the trimmed V and J ends, which lost 5 bases and 2 bases, there was a span of 12 bases. This CDR3 is 15 amino acids long. The chain's CDR3 is CASSLTGTNTGELFF. The CDR3 DNA is TGTGCCAGCAGCCTTACCGGGACAAACACCGGGGAGCTGTTTTTT.

The chain is built from TRBV12-5 and TRBJ2-7; 9 bases are shared with TRBD2. This CDR3 is 18 amino acids long. The junction had 17 bases not matched to a gene; V was cut back by 4 bases and J by 4 bases. CDR1 LGHNT and CDR2 FRNRAP come from the germline V gene. CDR3 nucleotide sequence: TGTGCTAGTGGTTCACTTAAGCGAGTGAGCGGGGGGTTATACGAGCAGTACTTC. This sequence encodes CASGSLKRVSGGLYEQYF.

The CDR3 nucleotides are TGCGCCAGCAGCCAAGGGGGGGATTCACCCCTCCACTTT. Its protein is CASSQGGDSPLHF. The chain uses TRBV4-3 and TRBJ1-6; possibly TRBD1 for D (5 bases). Germline assignment: CDR1 LGHNA and CDR2 YSLEER. The CDR3 is made up of 13 amino acids. The V end lost 1 base, the J end lost 8 bases, and 6 bases lay between the germline ends.

This rearrangement joins TRBV4-2 to TRBJ1-4; no clear D. This CDR3 spans 16 amino acids. Trimming took 0 bases from V and 7 from J, leaving 15 bases between them. Germline V gene data show CDR1 as LGHNA and CDR2 as YNFKEQ. The DNA of the CDR3 is TGTGCCAGCAGCCAAGATGTAGCCGGCGTCGGTGAAAAACTGTTTTTT. Protein sequence: CASSQDVAGVGEKLFF.

This clone was observed a single time. The chain's CDR3 is CASSYDGQRFYGYTF. CDR3 sequence (DNA): TGTGCCAGCAGTTACGATGGACAACGCTTCTATGGCTACACCTTC. This chain connects TRBV6-5 to TRBJ1-2, with TRBD1 as a possible D gene (5 bases). The V end was cut by 2 bases, the J end by 4 bases, with 14 bases between. Germline CDR1 and CDR2: MNHEY and SVGAGI. This CDR3 region has 15 residues.

About this clone itself: This sample also contains other DNA sequences that code for the same CDR3. V gene TRBV27 combines with J gene TRBJ1-6; unclear D gene. Trimming removed 5 bases at V and 3 bases at J, with 2 bases between. This CDR3 comprises 12 residues. Germline V gene data show CDR1 as MNHEY and CDR2 as SMNVEV (reference sequence). The CDR3 is CASSLYNSPLHF. The CDR3 region has the DNA TGTGCCAGCAGTCTCTATAATTCACCCCTCCACTTT.

V usage is TRBV6-6 and J usage is TRBJ2-5; TRBD2 matches 10 bases. With 6 bases clipped from V and 2 bases from J, the junction kept 6 bases outside the gene matches. This CDR3 is 15 amino acids long. Germline V lookup: CDR1 MNHNY, CDR2 SVGAGI (reference sequence). CDR3 nucleotides: TGTGCCAGCAGCCAACTAGCGGGGAGGCAAGAGACCCAGTACTTC. Encoded protein: CASSQLAGRQETQYF.

This sequence joins TRBV11-2 and TRBJ1-1; TRBD1 is a possible D gene (6 bases). Germline values: CDR1 SGHAT, CDR2 FQNNGV. There are 15 residues in the CDR3. The V end was cut by 5 bases, the J end by 3 bases, with 16 bases between. The CDR3 sequence is CASSPQGMLYTEAFF. CDR3 bases: TGTGCCAGCAGCCCGCAGGGGATGTTATACACTGAAGCTTTCTTT.

V gene TRBV19 combines with J gene TRBJ1-2; possible D gene TRBD1, 6 bases. The CDR3 sequence is 15 residues long. Trimming removed 5 bases at V and 4 bases at J, with 17 bases between. Germline V lookup: CDR1 LNHDA, CDR2 SQIVND (reference sequence). CDR3 nucleotide sequence: TGTGCCAGTAGTCCAAACAGGGAGTTGGGCTATGGCTACACCTTC. The encoded protein is CASSPNRELGYGYTF.

This chain uses TRBV7-9 with TRBJ1-1; 7 bases are a match to TRBD1. Losses at the gene ends were 5 bases for V and 11 bases for J; bases not matched to a gene: 8. CDR3 length: 12 residues. Germline assignment: CDR1 SEHNR and CDR2 FQNEAQ (reference sequence). The chain's CDR3 is CASSDRQGVAFF. Here the CDR3 DNA reads TGTGCCAGCAGCGATAGACAGGGTGTTGCTTTCTTT.

The chain has TRBV2 and TRBJ2-5, with 7 bases aligning to TRBD2. J was trimmed by 2 bases and V by 6 bases; bases with no gene match: 3. There are 13 residues in the CDR3. Germline-derived CDR1 and CDR2 are SNHLY and FYNNEI. CDR3 DNA: TGTGCCAGCAGGGGGACTACGCAAGAGACCCAGTACTTC. Its protein is CASRGTTQETQYF.

This sequence joins TRBV18 and TRBJ1-2, with 7 bases aligning to TRBD1. V was clipped by 3 bases and J by 4 bases; unmatched bases: 8. The CDR3 loop spans 15 amino acids. Germline lookup yields CDR1 KGHSH and CDR2 LQKENI. DNA of the CDR3: TGTGCCAGCTCACCCTCGACAGGGCTTGCCTATGGCTACACCTTC. Translating gives CASSPSTGLAYGYTF.

J is TRBJ1-1 and V is TRBV7-9; no reliable D call. Trimming cost V 3 bases and J 6 bases, with 11 bases left between them. This CDR3 has 13 residues. The germline V gene encodes CDR1 SEHNR and CDR2 FQNEAQ (reference sequence). Here the CDR3 reads CASSFMPRAEAFF. DNA of the CDR3: TGTGCCAGCAGCTTCATGCCCCGGGCTGAAGCTTTCTTT. Together with reference TRBV7-9 and TRBJ1-1, the CDR3 gives the full variable domain: DTGVSQNPRHKITKRGQNVTFRCDPISEHNRLYWYRQTLGQGPEFLTYFQNEAQLEKSRLLSDRFSAERPKGSFSTLEIQRTEQGDSAMYLCASSFMPRAEAFFGQGTRLTVV.

The chain carries TRBV7-2 and TRBJ1-2, with 10 bases that match TRBD1. After removal of 3 bases from V and 4 bases from J, the junction contained 8 bases not matched to a gene. Per the germline V gene, CDR1 is SGHTA and CDR2 is FQGNSA. CDR3 length: 16 residues. The CDR3 DNA reads TGTGCCAGCAGCTTGTCCGGGACAGGGGAAGCCTATGGCTACACCTTC. This translates into CASSLSGTGEAYGYTF.

This clone was counted only a few times. Germline is not matched at one junction end, which may reflect a read error. The rearrangement uses TRBV7-9 and TRBJ2-3; D call uncertain. The CDR3 is 15 amino acids. The germline CDR1 and CDR2 sequences are SEHNR and FQNEAQ (reference sequence). CDR3 region: CSSSLVEASTDTQYF. In DNA form, the CDR3 reads TGTTCCAGCAGCTTAGTAGAGGCTAGCACAGATACGCAGTATTTT. Supplemented by reference TRBV7-9 and TRBJ2-3, the full variable domain reads DTGVSQNPRHKITKRGQNVTFRCDPISEHNRLYWYRQTLGQGPEFLTYFQNEAQLEKSRLLSDRFSAERPKGSFSTLEIQRTEQGDSAMYLCSSSLVEASTDTQYFGPGTRLTVL.

The chain combines TRBV28 with TRBJ2-5, with D perhaps matching TRBD2 (6 bases). CDR3 length equals 16 residues. Germline V gene data show CDR1 as MDHEN and CDR2 as SYDVKM. V was trimmed by 1 base and J by 5 bases, leaving 17 bases between them. The CDR3 loop reads CASSLSGEHRWETQYF. CDR3 coding DNA: TGTGCCAGCAGTTTATCGGGAGAACATCGCTGGGAGACCCAGTACTTC. Complete variable domain (other parts from reference TRBV28 and TRBJ2-5): DVKVTQSSRYLVKRTGEKVFLECVQDMDHENMFWYRQDPGLGLRLIYFSYDVKMKEKGDIPEGYSVSREKKERFSLILESASTNQTSMYLCASSLSGEHRWETQYFGPGTRLLVL.

CDR3 sequence: CASSLRTGGSYNEQFF. CDR3 nucleotides: TGCGCCAGCAGCTTAAGGACAGGGGGTTCCTACAATGAGCAGTTCTTC. The rearrangement links TRBV5-1 to TRBJ2-1, with 10 nucleotides matching TRBD1. Germline CDR1 reads SGHRS; CDR2 reads YFSETQ. V dropped 2 bases and J dropped 1; count of bases not matched to a gene: 3. The CDR3 is made up of 16 amino acids.

The gene calls are TRBV5-1 and TRBJ1-2; 9 nucleotides agree with TRBD1. With 4 bases clipped from V and 8 bases from J, the junction kept 6 bases outside the gene matches. The CDR3 is 13 amino acids. Germline V gene data show CDR1 as SGHRS and CDR2 as YFSETQ. In nucleotides, the CDR3 is TGCGCCAGCAGCCAGGGACAGGGTGGAGGCTACACCTTC. Translating it yields CASSQGQGGGYTF.

This chain connects TRBV14 to TRBJ2-3, with 8 nucleotides matching TRBD2. The germline gives CDR1 SGHDN, CDR2 FVKESK. With V trimmed by 2 bases and J by 1 base, 2 bases remained unmatched. This CDR3 comprises 15 residues. In nucleotides, the CDR3 is TGTGCCAGCAGCCAACGTAGCGGGGGCACAGATACGCAGTATTTT. This encodes CASSQRSGGTDTQYF.

The chain joins TRBV5-8 to TRBJ1-2; 7 bases map to TRBD1. The germline gives CDR1 SGHTS, CDR2 YDEGEE. The CDR3 totals 13 residues. V lost 7 bases and J lost 4; bases outside the gene matches: 7. DNA for the CDR3: TGTGCCAGCTGGGCGACAGGGTCCTATGGCTACACCTTC. It translates to CASWATGSYGYTF. Full variable domain (outside the CDR3, taken from reference TRBV5-8 and TRBJ1-2): EAGVTQSPTHLIKTRGQQATLRCSPISGHTSVYWYQQALGLGLQFLLWYDEGEERNRGNFPPRFSGRQFPNYSSELNVNALELEDSALYLCASWATGSYGYTFGSGTRLTVV.

This clone occurred a few times. The V and J genes are TRBV5-4 and TRBJ2-3, with D uncertain. Trimming removed 7 bases at V and 0 bases at J, with 15 bases between. CDR3 length: 15 amino acids. CDR1 is SGHNT and CDR2 is YYREEE in the germline V gene (reference sequence). The DNA for the CDR3 is TGTGCCAGCTCCCGCGACACCACTAGCACAGATACGCAGTATTTT. Translation: CASSRDTTSTDTQYF.

This clone was found once. The rearrangement joins TRBV18 to TRBJ1-3; D unclear. The germline V gene encodes CDR1 KGHSH and CDR2 LQKENI. V was shortened by 5 bases and J by 1 base, with 12 bases between the two germline ends. The CDR3 is made up of 15 amino acids. In nucleotides, the CDR3 is TGTGCCAGCTCATCCGGGATAACATCTGGAAACACCATATATTTT. Protein: CASSSGITSGNTIYF.

Only one count was recorded for this clone. V gene TRBV27 combines with J gene TRBJ2-7, with D unclear. The CDR3 extends over 13 amino acids. Trimming took off 3 bases at V and 2 bases at J, with 8 bases between the two ends. Germline assignment: CDR1 MNHEY and CDR2 SMNVEV (reference sequence). The CDR3 DNA sequence: TGTGCCAGCAGTTTCCAGGAAACCTACGAGCAGTACTTC. It codes for CASSFQETYEQYF.

The chain links TRBV7-2 to TRBJ2-1; D is ambiguous. This CDR3 has 15 amino acids. Germline values: CDR1 SGHTA, CDR2 FQGNSA. V lost 2 bases and J 9 bases, leaving 17 bases between the germline ends. As DNA, the CDR3 is TGTGCCAGCAGCTTACAGAGGCCACTGGCGCTTGAGCAGTTCTTC. Residues: CASSLQRPLALEQFF. Combining the CDR3 with reference TRBV7-2 and TRBJ2-1 gives the whole variable domain GAGVSQSPSNKVTEKGKDVELRCDPISGHTALYWYRQSLGQGLEFLIYFQGNSAPDKSGLPSDRFSAERTGGSVSTLTIQRTQQEDSAVYLCASSLQRPLALEQFFGPGTRLTVL.

The chain recombines TRBV27 with TRBJ2-1; D is possibly TRBD1 (6 bases). V was cut by 2 bases and J by 4 bases, with 12 bases left in between. The CDR3 sequence is 15 residues long. CDR1 and CDR2 from the germline V gene are MNHEY and SMNVEV (reference sequence). The CDR3 DNA follows: TGTGCCAGCAGTTTAGTTCCCGGACAGTACAATGAGCAGTTCTTC. Amino acid sequence: CASSLVPGQYNEQFF.

For this clone: Compared with germline, one end of the junction differs, possibly owing to a read error. V gene TRBV7-9 combines with J gene TRBJ1-4; TRBD1 agrees at 7 bases. Germline V gene lookup returns CDR1 SEHNR and CDR2 FQNEAQ (reference sequence). This CDR3 is built from 14 residues. The CDR3 protein is CSSSWDSPFEKLFF. The CDR3 bases are TGTTCCAGCAGCTGGGACAGCCCTTTTGAAAAACTGTTTTTT.

This rearrangement joins TRBV27 to TRBJ2-1, with 12 bases identical to TRBD2. The trim removed 5 bases at V and 8 bases at J, leaving 10 bases unmatched. The CDR3 length is 16 residues. Germline CDR1 MNHEY, CDR2 SMNVEV (reference sequence). This chain's CDR3 is CASSRRAASGGDEQFF. The CDR3 nucleotides read TGTGCCAGCAGTCGGAGGGCGGCTAGCGGGGGGGATGAGCAGTTCTTC.